The TCR beta chain under discussion was sequenced for a study of T cell repertoires in aging, cancer and after chemotherapy. Turning to the study itself: About 9 million TCR reads were in the whole dataset.

Overall study results and limits: No conclusions about immunological memory after chemotherapy can be drawn from the repertoire data.

Notes on this clonotype: No antigen is known for it.

CDR1 and CDR2 from the germline V gene are MDHEN and SYDVKM. V dropped 11 bases and J dropped 2; count of bases not matched to a gene: 13. The CDR3 is 15 amino acids. TRB rearrangements spanning V, D and J were amplified using mixed TRB-A/B primers. TCRdb ran MiXCR on the multiplex PCR reads and lists one entry per CDR3 protein. The table lists about 4,700 distinct CDR3 sequences, 20% to 25% of them singletons. Peripheral blood genomic DNA, not sorted cells or RNA, was the template. V and J are TRBV28 and TRBJ2-5, with 8 bases that match TRBD1. The sequencing input was blood. This clonotype was obtained from a human donor in good health. The donor label of this sample is uncertain. The CDR3 DNA reads TGTGCCGGATCCCAAAGGGACAGGAGACAAGAGACCCAGTACTTC. Amino acid sequence: CAGSQRDRRQETQYF. Full variable domain (outside the CDR3, taken from reference TRBV28 and TRBJ2-5): DVKVTQSSRYLVKRTGEKVFLECVQDMDHENMFWYRQDPGLGLRLIYFSYDVKMKEKGDIPEGYSVSREKKERFSLILESASTNQTSMYLCAGSQRDRRQETQYFGPGTRLLVL.